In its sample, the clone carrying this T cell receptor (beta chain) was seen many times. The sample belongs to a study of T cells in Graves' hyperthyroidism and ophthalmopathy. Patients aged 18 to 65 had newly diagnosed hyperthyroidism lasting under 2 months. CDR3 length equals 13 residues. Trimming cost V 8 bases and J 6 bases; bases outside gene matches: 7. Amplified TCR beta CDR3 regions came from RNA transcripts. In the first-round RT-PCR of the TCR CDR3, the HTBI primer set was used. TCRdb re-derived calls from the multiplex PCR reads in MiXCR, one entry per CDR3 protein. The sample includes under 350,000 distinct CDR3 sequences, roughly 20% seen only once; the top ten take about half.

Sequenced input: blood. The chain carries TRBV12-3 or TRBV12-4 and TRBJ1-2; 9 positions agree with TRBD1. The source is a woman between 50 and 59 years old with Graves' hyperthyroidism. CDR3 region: CASALRTGDGYTF. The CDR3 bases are TGTGCCAGCGCCCTTAGGACAGGGGATGGCTACACCTTC.